The clone carrying this T cell receptor beta chain appeared a few times. No antigen is known for it. Germline V lookup: CDR1 SGHNT, CDR2 YYREEE (reference sequence). The CDR3 covers 15 residues. Trimming removed 0 bases from V and 2 bases from J; junction bases left unmatched: 3. The entry originates in a study of cytomegalovirus exposure and HLA in healthy donors. Study-level background: T cells numbering around 170 million yielded more than 95 million unique TCR beta sequences in an earlier analysis.

PCR was performed using 60 Vbeta and 13 Jbeta primers. Assay: immunoSEQ multiplex PCR; the TCRdb copy retains only in-frame clones and omits some. Of around 130,000 clones detected, 8.5% to 10% appear once; the ten largest clones hold 4.5% to 6%. Study-wide findings and caveats: Researchers reported in a later analysis that a missense DCLRE1C variant was tied to TCR beta V- and J-gene trimming.

This clonotype was sampled from a man between 35 and 55 years old in good health and CMV-seronegative. The specimen sequenced was PBMCs. This chain connects TRBV5-4 to TRBJ2-3; 7 nucleotides match TRBD1. Written as DNA, the CDR3 is TGTGCCAGCAGCTTGGAGGGACAGTTCACAGATACGCAGTATTTT. It is translated as CASSLEGQFTDTQYF.